Each of the 21 T cell receptor beta chains below was sequenced from the same sample in a study of PD-1 blockade in classical Hodgkin lymphoma. As for time point: cycle 4 day 1 (C4D1), after more than five weeks of nivolumab. Autologous stem cell transplantation was followed by relapse in every patient, and brentuximab vedotin exposure varied. The CD4+ T cells used were purified from thawed PBMCs through magnetic negative selection. The protocol was immunoSEQ multiplex PCR, while the TCRdb copy is restricted to in-frame clones and leaves out a portion. Of approximately 9,000 clones in the sample, roughly 83% were seen once. Sequenced here: CD4+ T cells from blood, sampled before the fourth cycle of nivolumab. The receptor source for this set is a human donor with classical Hodgkin lymphoma.

The V and J genes are TRBV4-3 and TRBJ2-3, with TRBD2 matching over 9 bases. This CDR3 has 16 residues. The germline V gene encodes CDR1 LGHNA and CDR2 YSLEER. V lost 5 bases to trimming and J lost 5 bases; unmatched junction nucleotides: 11. In DNA, the CDR3 is TGCGCCAGCAGCGCTAGCGGGAATAGAGTGGGAGATACGCAGTATTTT. This sequence encodes CASSASGNRVGDTQYF.

The V gene is TRBV7-8, the J gene TRBJ2-7; 9 nucleotides match TRBD1. The CDR3 has 14 residues. CDR1 and CDR2 (germline): SGHVS, FQNEAQ. V lost 3 bases and J lost 2; bases outside the gene matches: 2. CDR3 DNA sequence: TGTGCCAGCAGCTTGGGGACAGGGACCTACGAGCAGTACTTC. This sequence encodes CASSLGTGTYEQYF.

V usage is TRBV5-1 and J usage is TRBJ1-1; no definite D call. Trimming cost V 0 bases and J 1 base, with 4 bases left between them. Germline assignment: CDR1 SGHRS and CDR2 YFSETQ. This CDR3 has 13 residues. CDR3 sequence: CASSLEGNTEAFF. CDR3 DNA sequence: TGCGCCAGCAGCTTGGAGGGGAACACTGAAGCTTTCTTT.

The chain employs TRBV30 and TRBJ1-2; D uncertain. Germline CDR1 reads GTSNPN; CDR2 reads SVGIG (reference sequence). V lost 4 bases and J lost 0, with 9 bases in between. CDR3 size: 13 residues. CDR3 DNA sequence: TGTGCCTGGAACAGCCTTTCTAACTATGGCTACACCTTC. Amino acids: CAWNSLSNYGYTF. Looking up the rest from reference TRBV30 and TRBJ1-2 gives the full variable domain: SQTIHQWPATLVQPVGSPLSLECTVEGTSNPNLYWYRQAAGRGLQLLFYSVGIGQISSEVPQNLSASRPQDRQFILSSKKLLLSDSGFYLCAWNSLSNYGYTFGSGTRLTVV.

The rearrangement uses TRBV13 and TRBJ1-6; 9 positions match TRBD1. Per the germline V gene, CDR1 is PRHDT and CDR2 is FYEKMQ (reference sequence). The CDR3 is 16 amino acids. After removal of 4 bases from V and 5 bases from J, the junction contained 6 bases not matched to a gene. DNA for the CDR3: TGTGCCAGCAGCTCAACGGGACAGGGTAATAATTCACCCCTCCACTTT. This codes for CASSSTGQGNNSPLHF.

V is TRBV1 and J is TRBJ2-7; TRBD1, the D gene given by the table, was not confirmed from the DNA. TRBV1 is labeled a pseudogene. The CDR3 covers 23 residues. CDR3 nucleotide sequence: TGCACCAGCAGCCCTGCCCGGGACAGGAGCCAAGCCCACTATAACCCGAACTCCTACGAGCAGTACTTC. Protein: CTSSPARDRSQAHYNPNSYEQYF.

This chain connects TRBV18 to TRBJ2-5, with 7 positions matching TRBD2. Germline-derived CDR1 and CDR2 are KGHSH and LQKENI. The CDR3 consists of 14 residues. V was pared by 3 bases and J by 3 bases, with 4 bases of the junction left unmatched. The CDR3 is CASSPRAGEETQYF. DNA of the CDR3: TGTGCCAGCTCACCCCGGGCGGGAGAAGAGACCCAGTACTTC.

The chain has TRBV15 and TRBJ1-4; 7 bases are shared with TRBD1. The V gene end was trimmed by 1 base and the J gene end by 1 base; junction bases not matched to a gene: 0. This CDR3 has 15 residues. CDR1 is LNHNV, CDR2 YYDKDF, per germline (reference sequence). CDR3 region: CATSRGQGTNEKLFF. Here the CDR3 DNA reads TGTGCCACCAGCAGAGGACAGGGAACTAATGAAAAACTGTTTTTT.

The CDR3 is CASSQDPPGMETQYF. CDR3 in DNA: TGCGCCAGCAGCCAAGACCCCCCGGGGATGGAGACCCAGTACTTC. The chain carries TRBV4-1 and TRBJ2-5; possible D gene TRBD2, 5 bases. Germline CDR1 reads MGHRA; CDR2 reads YSYEKL. This CDR3 has 15 residues. V was cut by 0 bases and J by 5 bases, with 13 bases left in between.

This clone has a handful of counts. This rearrangement joins TRBV28 to TRBJ1-1; TRBD1 matches at 10 bases. Trimming at V came to 4 bases and at J to 11 bases, leaving 10 bases not matched to a gene. Germline V lookup: CDR1 MDHEN, CDR2 SYDVKM. The CDR3 extends over 14 amino acids. DNA for the CDR3: TGTGCCAGCAGTTCCGCCGCGGACAGGGGGAGTGCTTTCTTT. Protein: CASSSAADRGSAFF. Full variable domain (outside the CDR3, taken from reference TRBV28 and TRBJ1-1): DVKVTQSSRYLVKRTGEKVFLECVQDMDHENMFWYRQDPGLGLRLIYFSYDVKMKEKGDIPEGYSVSREKKERFSLILESASTNQTSMYLCASSSAADRGSAFFGQGTRLTVV.

CDR3 nucleotides: TGTGCCAGCTCACCAGGACAGGGAGGGAACACCGGGGAGCTGTTTTTT. It codes for CASSPGQGGNTGELFF. V usage is TRBV18 and J usage is TRBJ2-2; 8 bases are shared with TRBD1. V dropped 2 bases and J dropped 1; count of bases not matched to a gene: 3. Germline CDR1 and CDR2: KGHSH and LQKENI. The CDR3 length is 16 residues.

This chain connects TRBV5-4 to TRBJ2-1; 13 bases agree with TRBD2. Germline V CDR1 and CDR2: SGHNT, YYREEE (reference sequence). Unmatched junction bases numbered 9, after V lost 4 bases and J lost 2 bases. The CDR3 covers 18 residues. The DNA for the CDR3 is TGTGCCAGCAGCGTGGGGACTAGCGGGGTACTACCCTACAATGAGCAGTTCTTC. This sequence encodes CASSVGTSGVLPYNEQFF.

The gene calls are TRBV18 and TRBJ1-4; perhaps TRBD1 as D (5 bases). Trimming removed 0 bases from V and 0 bases from J, with 5 bases in between. The CDR3 covers 15 residues. The germline gives CDR1 KGHSH, CDR2 LQKENI. CDR3: CASSPPGPTNEKLFF. In nucleotides, the CDR3 is TGTGCCAGCTCACCACCGGGGCCAACTAATGAAAAACTGTTTTTT.

This chain links TRBV28 with TRBJ1-3; a weak D match, TRBD1 (6 bases). CDR1 is MDHEN, CDR2 SYDVKM, per germline. The CDR3 consists of 15 residues. V was trimmed by 6 bases and J by 2 bases, leaving 14 bases between them. CDR3 region: CASRLIQGPGNTIYF. CDR3 nucleotides: TGTGCCAGCAGACTTATACAGGGCCCTGGAAACACCATATATTTT.

By share, this clone ranks as medium-sized. J is TRBJ1-2 and V is TRBV27, with D perhaps TRBD1 (5 bases). CDR3 size: 14 residues. Germline V CDR1 and CDR2: MNHEY, SMNVEV (reference sequence). V gave up 0 bases and J gave up 7 bases, with 12 bases separating them. Written as DNA, the CDR3 is TGTGCCAGCAGTTTATCCGGAGGGGTGGCTGGCTACACCTTC. Its protein is CASSLSGGVAGYTF.

The chain uses TRBV5-1 and TRBJ1-6; D is perhaps TRBD1 (5 bases). The V end lost 7 bases, the J end lost 7 bases, and 12 bases lay between the germline ends. Germline V CDR1 and CDR2: SGHRS, YFSETQ. The CDR3 is 13 residues long. The CDR3 region is CASRGVENSPLHF. The CDR3 DNA follows: TGCGCCAGCCGAGGGGTGGAGAATTCACCCCTCCACTTT. Supplemented by reference TRBV5-1 and TRBJ1-6, the full variable domain reads KAGVTQTPRYLIKTRGQQVTLSCSPISGHRSVSWYQQTPGQGLQFLFEYFSETQRNKGNFPGRFSGRQFSNSRSEMNVSTLELGDSALYLCASRGVENSPLHFGNGTRLTVT.

In nucleotides, the CDR3 is TGTGCCAGCAGTCCCCGCTACGAGCAGTACTTC. It encodes CASSPRYEQYF. The rearrangement links TRBV6-9 to TRBJ2-7, with D uncertain. The CDR3 has 11 amino acids. Looked up from germline, CDR1 is MNHGY and CDR2 is SVAAGI. Trimming stripped 5 bases from V and 3 bases from J, with 5 bases between.

The rearrangement links TRBV15 to TRBJ1-5; D not resolved. Looked up from germline, CDR1 is LNHNV and CDR2 is YYDKDF (reference sequence). The V and J ends lost 5 bases and 3 bases respectively, with 8 bases between them. The CDR3 loop spans 13 amino acids. The CDR3 coding sequence is TGTGCCACCAGCGTACAGTACAATCAGCCCCAGCATTTT. Residues: CATSVQYNQPQHF. The full variable domain, its missing parts supplied by reference TRBV15 and TRBJ1-5, is DAMVIQNPRYQVTQFGKPVTLSCSQTLNHNVMYWYQQKSSQAPKLLFHYYDKDFNNEADTPDNFQSRRPNTSFCFLDIRSPGLGDTAMYLCATSVQYNQPQHFGDGTRLSIL.

This chain uses TRBV5-1 with TRBJ1-1; weak D call: TRBD1 (5 bases). CDR3 length equals 14 residues. Trimming removed 5 bases at V and 5 bases at J, with 16 bases between. Germline lookup yields CDR1 SGHRS and CDR2 YFSETQ. CDR3 protein: CASRSKTQGTEAFF. The CDR3 bases are TGCGCCAGCAGGTCAAAGACCCAGGGTACTGAAGCTTTCTTT. The whole variable domain, remainder taken from reference TRBV5-1 and TRBJ1-1, is KAGVTQTPRYLIKTRGQQVTLSCSPISGHRSVSWYQQTPGQGLQFLFEYFSETQRNKGNFPGRFSGRQFSNSRSEMNVSTLELGDSALYLCASRSKTQGTEAFFGQGTRLTVV.

This rearrangement joins TRBV12-5 to TRBJ1-5; possibly TRBD1 for D (5 bases). Trimming cost V 5 bases and J 3 bases, with 8 bases left between them. In germline, CDR1 is LGHNT, CDR2 FRNRAP. This CDR3 has 13 amino acids. DNA of the CDR3: TGTGCTAGTGGTCAGGGCTTCAATCAGCCCCAGCATTTT. Residues: CASGQGFNQPQHF.

The V call is TRBV5-1, the J call TRBJ2-7, with D tentatively TRBD1 or TRBD2 (5 bases each). Trimming removed 4 bases from V and 2 bases from J, with 10 bases in between. This CDR3 has 13 residues. Germline V gene sequence: CDR1 SGHRS, CDR2 YFSETQ. CDR3 bases: TGCGCCAGCAGCCGGGGACCTACCTACGAGCAGTACTTC. It encodes CASSRGPTYEQYF.